These T cell receptor beta chains were read from a single sample in a study of blood T cell repertoires in COVID-19. Only in-frame clones appear in the TCRdb table, and some are missing; sequencing was by immunoSEQ multiplex PCR. This sample has 35,000 to 50,000 clones, with about four fifths found just once. Sequencing used peripheral blood. These receptors were taken from a woman in her 70s with acute or convalescent COVID-19. Each CDR3 is given with its conserved first and last residue. Fields, in order: J gene, CDR3 length, D gene, V gene, clone size, CDR3 protein, CDR3 DNA. The D gene is left open where the match is weak. Part of the rows lack a size; the others show once, few, many or a class for expanded clones.

>TRBJ1-3|15|TRBD1|TRBV7-9|few
CASSTSTGVGNTIYF
TGTGCCAGCAGCACCTCCACAGGGGTGGGAAACACCATATATTTT
>TRBJ2-5|11|.|TRBV29-1|few
CSVVKEWTQYF
TGCAGCGTTGTGAAGGAGTGGACCCAGTACTTC
>TRBJ2-1|13|TRBD2|TRBV30|few
CAWQAGRYNEQFF
TGTGCCTGGCAAGCGGGACGGTACAATGAGCAGTTCTTC
>TRBJ1-5|15|TRBD1|TRBV6-5|.
CASRPGQISNQPQHF
TGTGCCAGCAGACCGGGACAGATTAGCAATCAGCCCCAGCATTTT
>TRBJ2-1|16|.|TRBV1|.
CTSSHSSSVPHNEQFF
TGCACCAGCAGCCACTCCTCTAGTGTCCCTCACAATGAGCAGTTCTTC
>TRBJ1-2|14|.|TRBV6-5|.
CASTIPGGNYGYTF
TGTGCCAGCACCATCCCCGGGGGTAACTATGGCTACACCTTC
>TRBJ2-5|14|TRBD1|TRBV28|once
CASSLTGYQETQYF
TGTGCCAGCAGTTTGACAGGGTACCAAGAGACCCAGTACTTC
>TRBJ1-2|15|TRBD1|TRBV10-3|.
CAISGTGAGWRGYTF
TGTGCCATCAGTGGCACAGGGGCGGGCTGGCGAGGCTACACCTTC
>TRBJ2-3|14|TRBD1|TRBV6-2/TRBV6-3|.
CASSEDRATDTQYF
TGTGCCAGCAGCGAGGACAGGGCAACAGATACGCAGTATTTT
>TRBJ2-2|13|.|TRBV7-3|.
CASSLFYNGELFF
TGTGCCAGCAGCTTATTCTATAACGGGGAGCTGTTTTTT
>TRBJ1-2|12|.|TRBV3-1/TRBV3-2|.
CASRQANYGYTF
TGTGCCAGCCGGCAGGCTAACTATGGCTACACCTTC
>TRBJ2-1|15|TRBD1|TRBV3-1/TRBV3-2|.
CASSHSDRGNNEQFF
TGTGCCAGCAGCCACTCGGACAGGGGGAACAATGAGCAGTTCTTC
>TRBJ2-2|17|TRBD2|TRBV7-2|.
CASSLATSGRNTGELFF
TGTGCCAGCAGCTTAGCAACTAGCGGGAGGAACACCGGGGAGCTGTTTTTT
>TRBJ1-1|13|TRBD1|TRBV5-1|.
CASSYGQGTEAFF
TGCGCCAGCAGCTACGGACAGGGCACTGAAGCTTTCTTT
>TRBJ2-7|14|.|TRBV24-1|.
CATSDSGQADEQYF
TGTGCCACCAGTGATTCGGGACAAGCCGACGAGCAGTACTTC
>TRBJ2-2|15|.|TRBV7-9|.
CASSFPRVGTGELFF
TGTGCCAGCAGCTTTCCCAGGGTCGGCACCGGGGAGCTGTTTTTT
>TRBJ2-3|16|.|TRBV14|.
CASSQDVTPSTDTQYF
TGTGCCAGCAGCCAAGATGTAACACCTAGCACAGATACGCAGTATTTT
>TRBJ2-1|16|TRBD2|TRBV28|few
CASSPLAEPSYNEQFF
TGTGCCAGCAGTCCTCTAGCGGAGCCCTCCTACAATGAGCAGTTCTTC